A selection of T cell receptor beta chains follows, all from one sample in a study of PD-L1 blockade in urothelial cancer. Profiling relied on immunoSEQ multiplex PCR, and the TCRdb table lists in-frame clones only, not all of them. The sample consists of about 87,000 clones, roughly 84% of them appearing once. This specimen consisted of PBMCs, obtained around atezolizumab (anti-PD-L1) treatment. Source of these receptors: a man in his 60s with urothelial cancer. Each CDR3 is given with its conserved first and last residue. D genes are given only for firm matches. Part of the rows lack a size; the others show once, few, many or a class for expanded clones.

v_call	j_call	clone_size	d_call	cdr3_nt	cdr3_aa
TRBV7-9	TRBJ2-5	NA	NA	TGTGCCAGCAGCCTCGTGACAGACCAAGAGACCCAGTACTTC	CASSLVTDQETQYF
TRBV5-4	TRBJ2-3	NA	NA	TGTGCCAGCAGCCGGACAGATCGAGGGCCCACAGATACGCAGTATTTT	CASSRTDRGPTDTQYF
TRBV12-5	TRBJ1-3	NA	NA	TGTGCTAGTGGTTTAGGGGGTACGGGCGGAAACACCATATATTTT	CASGLGGTGGNTIYF
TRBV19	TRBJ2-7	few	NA	TGTGCCAGTAGTTTCGGCAGGGCCTACGAGCAGTACTTC	CASSFGRAYEQYF
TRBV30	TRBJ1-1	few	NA	TGTGCCTGGACGTTCGACAGACTGAACACTGAAGCTTTCTTT	CAWTFDRLNTEAFF
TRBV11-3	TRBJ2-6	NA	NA	TGTGCCAGCACCCCTCTCGGGGTCCTGACTTTC	CASTPLGVLTF
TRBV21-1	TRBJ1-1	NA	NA	TGTGCCAGCAGCAAAGCCTCCAGGATTCTGAACACTGAAGCTTTCTTT	CASSKASRILNTEAFF
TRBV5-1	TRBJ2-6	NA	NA	TGCGCCAGCAGCTTGGCGGGGGAGGCTGGGGCCAACGTCCTGACTTTC	CASSLAGEAGANVLTF
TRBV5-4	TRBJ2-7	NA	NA	TGTGCCAGCAGCTTGGAGGGACTGACGACCTACGAGCAGTACTTC	CASSLEGLTTYEQYF
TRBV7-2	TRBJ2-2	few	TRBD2	TGTGCCAGCAGGGGTACTAGCGGGAACACCGGGGAGCTGTTTTTT	CASRGTSGNTGELFF
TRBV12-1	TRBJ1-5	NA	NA	TGTGCCAGCAGCTGTAGACAGGGAGGTAATTACAATCAGCCCCAGCATTTT	CASSCRQGGNYNQPQHF
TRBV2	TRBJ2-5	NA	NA	TGTGCCAGCAGTGTATTGGAGACCCAGTACTTC	CASSVLETQYF
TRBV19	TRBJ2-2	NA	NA	TGTGCCAGTAGCCCCACCGGGAGTGTCACCGGGGAGCTGTTTTTT	CASSPTGSVTGELFF
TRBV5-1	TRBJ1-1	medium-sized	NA	TGCGCCAGCAGCACGCAGGGACAGAACACTGAAGCTTTCTTT	CASSTQGQNTEAFF
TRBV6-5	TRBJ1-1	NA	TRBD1	TGTGCCAGCAGTCCCGACAGGGCGAACACTGAAGCTTTCTTT	CASSPDRANTEAFF
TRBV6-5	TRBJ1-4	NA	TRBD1	TGTGCCAGCAGTTGGACAGGGTGGAGCGAAAAACTGTTTTTT	CASSWTGWSEKLFF
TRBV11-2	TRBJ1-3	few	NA	TGTGCCAGCAGCCAAATCAGAAACACCATATATTTT	CASSQIRNTIYF
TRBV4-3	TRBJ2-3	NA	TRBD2	TGCGCCAGCAGCCAAGTCGGGAGCGGGAGAACAGATACGCAGTATTTT	CASSQVGSGRTDTQYF
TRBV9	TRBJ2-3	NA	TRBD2	TGTGCCAGCAGCGTAGTAGAGCGGGGGCCTCAGTATTTT	CASSVVERGPQYF
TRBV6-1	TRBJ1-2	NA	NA	TGTGCCAGCAGTATGGGGGAGGGTTGGGCCTATGGCTACACCTTC	CASSMGEGWAYGYTF
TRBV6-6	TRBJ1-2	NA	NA	TGTGCCAGCAGTTACCGGAGGGAGAACTATGGCTACACCTTC	CASSYRRENYGYTF
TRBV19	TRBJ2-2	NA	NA	TGTGCCAGTAGTCCAGGCCCTACCGGGGAGCTGTTTTTT	CASSPGPTGELFF
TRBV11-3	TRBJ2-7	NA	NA	TGTGCCAGCAGCCAGGTCCCTAGCTCGGGGGAGCAGTACTTC	CASSQVPSSGEQYF
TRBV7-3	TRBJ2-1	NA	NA	TGTGCCAGCAGCTCCCCGGGCCGAGGGAAATCCAATGAGCAGTTCTTC	CASSSPGRGKSNEQFF
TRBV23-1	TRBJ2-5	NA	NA	TGCGCCAGCAGAACTGTTCAAGAGACCCAGTACTTC	CASRTVQETQYF
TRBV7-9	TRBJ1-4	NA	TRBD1	TGTGCCAGCAGCCAGGGACAGGGGAATGAAAAACTGTTTTTT	CASSQGQGNEKLFF
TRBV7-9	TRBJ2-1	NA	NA	TGTGCCAGCACGCCGGAGGACAATGAGCAGTTCTTC	CASTPEDNEQFF
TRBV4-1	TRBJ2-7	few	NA	TGCGCCAGCAGCCAAGGGACTGAAGCCTACGAGCAGTACTTC	CASSQGTEAYEQYF
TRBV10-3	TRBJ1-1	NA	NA	TGTGCCATCAGTGAGATGGACAGCGAGAACACTGAAGCTTTCTTT	CAISEMDSENTEAFF
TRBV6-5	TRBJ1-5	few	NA	TGTGCCAGCAGTTATGGAGATAATCAGCCCCAGCATTTT	CASSYGDNQPQHF
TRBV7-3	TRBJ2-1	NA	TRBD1	TGTGCCAGCAGCTCAAACAGGGGGCTACGGAATGAGCAGTTCTTC	CASSSNRGLRNEQFF
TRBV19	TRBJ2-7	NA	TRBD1	TGTGCCAGTAGTCCCCGGGACAGGGGTGTATACGAGCAGTACTTC	CASSPRDRGVYEQYF
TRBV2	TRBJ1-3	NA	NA	TGTGCCAGCAGTTTGCCTCCCCAGGGTTTCTCTGGAAACACCATATATTTT	CASSLPPQGFSGNTIYF
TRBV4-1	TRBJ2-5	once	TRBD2	TGCGCCAGCAGCGGAAGCGGGGGGGCCGGAGAGACCCAGTACTTC	CASSGSGGAGETQYF
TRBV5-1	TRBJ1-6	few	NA	TGCGCCAGCAGTGGGCTCCCAGAGTCACCCCTCCACTTT	CASSGLPESPLHF
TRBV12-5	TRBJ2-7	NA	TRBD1	TGTGCTAGTGGTTTGGACAGGGGATCCTTCGAGCAGTACTTC	CASGLDRGSFEQYF
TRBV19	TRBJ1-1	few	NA	TGTGCCAGTAGTCCTCACCCCCGGGAAGCTTTCTTT	CASSPHPREAFF
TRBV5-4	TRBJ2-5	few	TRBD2	TGTGCCAGCAGTACAGGACTAGCGGGACAAGAGACCCAGTACTTC	CASSTGLAGQETQYF
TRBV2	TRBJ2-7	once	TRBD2	TGTGCCAGCAGTGAAAGGGCTAGCGGGATTTACGAGCAGTACTTC	CASSERASGIYEQYF
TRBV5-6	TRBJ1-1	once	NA	TGTGCCAGCAGCCCGATCGGGGAGGGGAGAACTGAAGCTTTCTTT	CASSPIGEGRTEAFF
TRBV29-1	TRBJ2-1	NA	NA	TGCAGCGTCCAACGCGGGACGTCGGAGCAGTTCTTC	CSVQRGTSEQFF
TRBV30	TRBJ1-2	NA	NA	TGTGCCTGGAGTGTAAGCGGCGGGGGGCGCAACTATGGCTACACCTTC	CAWSVSGGGRNYGYTF
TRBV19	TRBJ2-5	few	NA	TGTGCCAGTAGTACTACGCAGGGGATCCAAGAGACCCAGTACTTC	CASSTTQGIQETQYF
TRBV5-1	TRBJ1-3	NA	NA	TGCGCCAGCTCCGACAGTCAAGTCTCTGGAAACACCATATATTTT	CASSDSQVSGNTIYF
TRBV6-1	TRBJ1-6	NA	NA	TGTGCCAGCAGCGAAGTCCTCGGCTCCTATAATTCACCCCTCCACTTT	CASSEVLGSYNSPLHF
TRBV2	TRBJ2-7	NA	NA	TGTGCCAGCAGGCGGGCCTACGAGCAGTACTTC	CASRRAYEQYF
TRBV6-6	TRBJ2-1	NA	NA	TGTGCCAGCAGTTACCAACTAGGGTCAAGCAATGAGCAGTTCTTC	CASSYQLGSSNEQFF
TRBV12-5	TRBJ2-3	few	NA	TGTGCTAGTGGTTTGGTCCCTAGCACAGATACGCAGTATTTT	CASGLVPSTDTQYF
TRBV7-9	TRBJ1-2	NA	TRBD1	TGTGCCAGCAGCTTAGGATCAGGGGGGAACTATGGCTACACCTTC	CASSLGSGGNYGYTF
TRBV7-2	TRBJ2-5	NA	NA	TGTGCCAGCAGCCCGGGACAACGCCAAGAGACCCAGTACTTC	CASSPGQRQETQYF
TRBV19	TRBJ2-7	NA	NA	TGTGCCACCTCCCATTGGGGTCCAGGGAGGAACGAGCAGTACTTC	CATSHWGPGRNEQYF
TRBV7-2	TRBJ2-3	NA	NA	TGTGCCAGCAGCTTGTCAGGGCAGGCCAAACAAGCAGATACGCAGTATTTT	CASSLSGQAKQADTQYF
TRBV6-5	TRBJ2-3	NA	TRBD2	TGTGCCAGCAGTTGGGGCAGGGAGGGCGCAGATACGCAGTATTTT	CASSWGREGADTQYF
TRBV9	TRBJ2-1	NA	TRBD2	TGTGCCAGCAGCTTCTTAGGGGGACTAGCGGGACTTAAGGATGAGCAGTTCTTC	CASSFLGGLAGLKDEQFF
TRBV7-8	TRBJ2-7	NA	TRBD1	TGTGCCAGCAGCTTCGACAGGGCCTACGAGCAGTACTTC	CASSFDRAYEQYF
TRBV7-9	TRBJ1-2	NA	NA	TGTGCCAGCAGCTTAGCAGGGACACCACTATCCTATGGCTACACCTTC	CASSLAGTPLSYGYTF
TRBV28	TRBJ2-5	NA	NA	TGTGCCAGCAGTATCGCCCGGGGGACCCAGTACTTC	CASSIARGTQYF
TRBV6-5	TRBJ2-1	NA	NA	TGTGCCAGCAGTTCCTTTAACAAATACAATGAGCAGTTCTTC	CASSSFNKYNEQFF
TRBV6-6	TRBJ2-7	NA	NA	TGTGCCAGCAGTTACTCGCGGGATACCTACGAGCAGTACTTC	CASSYSRDTYEQYF
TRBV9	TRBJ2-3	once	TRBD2	TGTGCCAGCAGCGTAGGTTTGAGCGGGGGGGAAACAGATACGCAGTATTTT	CASSVGLSGGETDTQYF